This T cell receptor (beta chain) was documented in a study of T cell repertoires in cytomegalovirus infection. Study-wide background: Carrying CMV and the relevant HLA type showed in public TCR beta signatures.

Study results and caveats: Cumulative frequency (of public TCR beta family members) identified carriers of CMV plus the relevant HLA. Clonotype analysis showed dominance of the ex vivo response by HLA-C-restricted CMV-specific TCR beta clonotypes.

Remarks on this clonotype: Antigen specificity is unknown.

TCRdb re-analysed the reads in MiXCR, keeping a single row per CDR3 protein. The profile shows some 400,000 distinct CDR3 sequences, roughly 30% of them singletons. Trimming took 6 bases from V and 6 from J; bases not matched to a gene: 5. Per the germline V gene, CDR1 is MNHEY and CDR2 is SVGEGT. The CDR3 spans 14 residues. This clonotype was sampled from a human donor in good health (CMV status not recorded). Some clones in this sample may be carry-over from other donors' samples. This chain joins TRBV6-2 or TRBV6-3 and TRBJ1-5; 10 bases align to TRBD1. Sequencing was performed on PBMCs. CDR3 sequence: CASRKGQGGQPQHF. The CDR3 coding sequence is TGTGCCAGCAGAAAAGGACAGGGGGGTCAGCCCCAGCATTTT.